Below, one TCR beta chain is given with its context. No antigen is known for it. The data stem from a study of cytotoxic CD8 clonotypes in ibrutinib-treated CLL. As for the study in general: Partial response occurred in approximately 25 patients and complete response in 2; at median about 6 years, roughly 14 remained remitted and 12 progressed. Response samples were taken after a median about twelve months of treatment, range 6 to 36. Study conclusions and caveats: Lymph node repertoires were not studied, and sampling times were unmatched. Ibrutinib response saw clonality rise, and progression saw it return toward baseline.

Profiling relied on immunoSEQ multiplex PCR, and the TCRdb table lists in-frame clones only, not all of them. The sample lists approximately 67,000 clones, approximately 80% seen once, with about 8% in the top ten. CDR1 and CDR2 (germline): SGHDN, FVKESK. V was pared by 1 base and J by 8 bases, with 12 bases between. CDR3 size: 14 residues. The sequencing here drew on PBMCs, taken at disease progression, from a patient treated with ibrutinib. This chain joins TRBV14 and TRBJ2-1, with D tentatively TRBD1 (6 bases). The sequence came from a human donor with chronic lymphocytic leukemia. The CDR3 region has the DNA TGTGCCAGCAGCCAAGCGCTACAGGGACATGAGCAGTTCTTC. Protein sequence: CASSQALQGHEQFF.